Here is one TCR beta chain with its context. This clone turned up a few times. It lacks a known antigen. The record has no base qualities; no much larger clone is one base away. The data were taken from a study of CD8+ T cells in alopecia areata (dated by TCRdb to 2017 to 2018). The study in broad terms: The treated patients took part in an open-label pilot trial in which moderate-to-severe alopecia areata was treated with oral tofacitinib at 5 to 10 mg twice daily. Biopsies were taken from tofacitinib-treated patients at baseline and again at 4 and 24 weeks into treatment, and several of those patients also had a later scalp biopsy. Scalp clonality was compared among normal scalp (n=4), patchy alopecia areata scalp (n=8), and alopecia totalis/universalis scalp (n=8). TCRbeta CDR3 regions were amplified by immunoSEQ multiplex PCR using 35 Vbeta forward and 13 Jbeta reverse primers. Patients received tofacitinib for 6 to 18 months and were then followed off drug for 6 months to check for delayed response and recurrence. On the human side, TCRbeta sequencing was run on scalp tissue and on sorted CD4+ and CD8+ peripheral blood T cells from healthy controls and from alopecia areata patients with either patchy or totalis/universalis disease. RNA came from the PAXgene miRNA kit for fixed scalp, the miRNeasy kit for PBMCs, and the RNeasy kit for mouse skin. In both human patients and the C3H/HeJ mouse model, the study applied high-throughput TCRbeta sequencing to look at T cell clonal expansion in alopecia areata. Overall results and qualifications from the work: Unlike mouse skin, where gammadelta T cells dominate, normal human skin contains resident alphabeta T cells that get sequenced too, which complicates analysis of the scalp TCR repertoire. Shared TCR sequences between patients were less evident than in mice, which may be partly attributable to HLA diversity in the patient population. Compared with normal scalp, lesional scalp, particularly in alopecia totalis/universalis, had higher clonality and more expanded CD8+ clones, which suggests antigenic drive.

The CDR3 goes from the cysteine to the phenylalanine over 12 residues. Of the read, only the CDR3 DNA is kept; its 36 bases are in frame from base 1. The germline V gene sets CDR1 to SQVTM and CDR2 to ANQGSEA. Trimmed from V: 6 bases; trimmed from J: 2 bases; junction bases lacking a gene match: 4. Peripheral blood and lesional scalp punch biopsies were obtained from patients with alopecia areata. PBMCs were isolated by density centrifugation and stained for CD3, CD4 and CD8, after which CD4+ and CD8+ T cells were sorted on a FACSAria. Libraries were built with the immunoSEQ multiplex PCR assay. For TCR sequencing, RNA was extracted from every sample and reverse transcribed into cDNA to serve as template. First-strand cDNA was synthesized with SuperScript III using a 2:1 mix of oligo-dT and random hexamers. Amplification bias was assessed with a synthetic immune receptor repertoire, and residual bias was removed computationally. Turning to the authors' computational methods: After raw reads were preprocessed to remove errors, the CDR3 was defined following IMGT conventions as running from the conserved cysteine to phenylalanine. Clonality was computed as 1 minus the Shannon entropy, with the entropy normalized by log2 of the number of productive unique TCRs. Whether each scalp clone was CD4 or CD8 was inferred by checking scalp TCRbeta sequences against the CD4 and CD8 repertoires from sorted blood. This is the immuneACCESS table as TCRdb keeps it, with only in-frame sequences that have V and J called. A part of the clones is gone; compared with another copy, unresolved V genes explain less than half, and the rest is unexplained. V and J calls and clone size come straight from that table; D and trimming were deduced from the DNA. In this sample the table shows 150,000 or so clones, 47% of which occur a single time. The leading ten clones occupy 6.5% to 7.5% of the sample.

The receptor was derived from a human donor with alopecia areata. This chain is built from TRBV29-1 and TRBJ2-7, and TRBD2 aligns with 7 junction nucleotides. Specimen: CD4+ T cells sorted from blood. The nucleotides read TGCAGCGTCCAGCGGGATACCTACGAGCAGTACTTC. It encodes CSVQRDTYEQYF.